This T cell receptor beta chain was captured by sequencing in a study of shared clonotypes between healthy human individuals. Study-wide results and limits: Across a handful of donors, naive CD4 shared around 5%, naive CD8 approximately 3.5%, memory CD4 roughly 2.5%, memory CD8 over 0.3%. Shared clonotypes across all four donors exceeded non-shared ones in generation probability.

To note about this clone: Its cognate antigen is unknown.

Trimming left V 1 base short and J 6 bases short, with 10 bases between. CDR3 length: 14 residues. Repertoires were generated with immunoSEQ multiplex PCR, while TCRdb's copy carries only in-frame clones and drops some. The table lists about 730,000 clones, 72% of them singletons. What was sequenced was memory CD4+ T cells sorted from blood. This sample's subset: CD45RA-negative fraction. This chain uses TRBV5-3 with TRBJ2-2, with D uncertain. TRBV5-3 is known as an ORF, though its function is uncertain. This receptor was obtained from a woman in her 30s in good health. The CDR3: CARSLSRVAGELFF. The CDR3 DNA follows: TGTGCCAGAAGCTTGTCTAGGGTCGCCGGGGAGCTGTTTTTT.